This record looks at one T cell receptor (beta chain) sequence and its context. This sample is drawn from a study of blood T cell repertoires in COVID-19. Germline CDR1 reads SGHDN; CDR2 reads FVKESK. CDR3 length: 19 residues. After removal of 4 bases from V and 0 bases from J, the junction contained 14 bases not matched to a gene. Some clones are missing from TCRdb's copy, which holds only in-frame ones; the method was immunoSEQ multiplex PCR. The sample contains about 150,000 clones, roughly 79% of which appear only once. This chain connects TRBV14 to TRBJ2-2, with 7 bases identical to TRBD1. This TCR derives from a man aged 50 to 59 with active or convalescent COVID-19. Sequenced input: peripheral blood. CDR3 in amino acids: CASSRPGQASPANTGELFF. The CDR3 region has the DNA TGTGCCAGCAGCCGCCCCGGACAGGCTTCTCCCGCGAACACCGGGGAGCTGTTTTTT.